Listed below are T cell receptor beta chains from one sample, sequenced in a study of Ad26.COV2.S vaccination and SARS-CoV-2 variants. The assay was immunoSEQ multiplex PCR, and TCRdb's table has in-frame clones only and misses some. The sample lists approximately 300,000 clones, 86% seen once, with roughly 2.1% in the top ten. The material sequenced was peripheral blood, taken in a trial of Ad26.COV2.S vaccine versus placebo. These receptors were taken from a person aged 18-60 years who received the Ad26.COV2.S COVID-19 vaccine or a placebo. Each CDR3 is given with its conserved first and last residue. The D gene is left open where the match is weak. Clone size, where shown, is once, few, many, or a class for clones that have expanded.

v_call,d_call,j_call,cdr3_length,clone_size,cdr3_aa,cdr3_nt
TRBV6-5,NA,TRBJ2-7,13,NA,CASSLGYSREQYF,TGTGCCAGCAGTTTGGGATATTCGCGAGAGCAGTACTTC
TRBV5-1,NA,TRBJ2-5,16,once,CASSIGGVPGQETQYF,TGCGCCAGCAGCATCGGCGGGGTCCCCGGCCAAGAGACCCAGTACTTC
TRBV5-1,TRBD2,TRBJ2-1,14,NA,CASSAGGGGSEQFF,TGCGCCAGCAGCGCGGGAGGGGGCGGCAGTGAGCAGTTCTTC
TRBV19,TRBD2,TRBJ2-7,13,NA,CASSTGTSQLQYF,TGTGCCAGTAGTACCGGGACTAGCCAGCTACAGTACTTC
TRBV18,TRBD1,TRBJ1-5,15,NA,CASSPAGGGNQPQHF,TGTGCCAGCTCACCCGCAGGGGGAGGCAATCAGCCCCAGCATTTT
TRBV2,NA,TRBJ2-2,14,few,CASSEAWGTGELFF,TGTGCCAGCAGTGAAGCGTGGGGCACCGGGGAGCTGTTTTTT
TRBV4-3,NA,TRBJ2-1,16,NA,CASSPRAGEAYNEQFF,TGCGCCAGCAGCCCACGGGCAGGGGAGGCCTACAATGAGCAGTTCTTC
TRBV9,TRBD2,TRBJ2-3,16,NA,CASSVAAGGTTDTQYF,TGTGCCAGCAGCGTAGCGGCGGGGGGGACCACAGATACGCAGTATTTT
TRBV15,NA,TRBJ2-3,16,NA,CATSRLARILTDTQYF,TGTGCCACCAGCAGACTAGCGCGGATTCTCACAGATACGCAGTATTTT
TRBV3-1/TRBV3-2,TRBD1,TRBJ1-1,14,NA,CASSQDWGTGLAFF,TGTGCCAGCAGCCAAGATTGGGGGACAGGGCTAGCTTTCTTT
TRBV2,NA,TRBJ2-5,13,NA,CASSTGVYDTQYF,TGTGCCAGCAGTACCGGTGTATATGATACCCAGTACTTC
TRBV4-2,NA,TRBJ1-2,13,NA,CASSPFTRYGYTF,TGTGCCAGCAGCCCATTCACTCGGTATGGCTACACCTTC
TRBV7-9,NA,TRBJ1-4,15,NA,CASSLGAGTNEKLFF,TGTGCCAGCAGCTTAGGTGCGGGGACTAATGAAAAACTGTTTTTT
TRBV10-3,TRBD1,TRBJ2-7,13,NA,CAIRGTGGYEQYF,TGTGCCATCAGAGGGACAGGGGGCTACGAGCAGTACTTC
TRBV7-9,TRBD1,TRBJ1-1,14,NA,CASSQTGLNTEAFF,TGTGCCAGCAGCCAGACAGGGTTGAACACTGAAGCTTTCTTT
TRBV19,TRBD2,TRBJ2-3,17,NA,CASSIVGGGAGSDTQYF,TGTGCCAGTAGTATAGTTGGCGGGGGGGCCGGGTCAGATACGCAGTATTTT
TRBV5-1,TRBD1,TRBJ1-2,14,NA,CASSLGTGDYGYTF,TGCGCCAGCAGCTTGGGGACAGGGGACTATGGCTACACCTTC
TRBV7-9,NA,TRBJ1-2,14,once,CASSLRGSNYGYTF,TGTGCCAGCAGCTTGAGGGGCTCGAACTATGGCTACACCTTC
TRBV28,TRBD2,TRBJ2-2,13,once,CASSGGYTGELFF,TGTGCCAGCAGCGGGGGGTACACCGGGGAGCTGTTTTTT
TRBV5-1,TRBD1,TRBJ1-5,16,NA,CASSLSPGQPNQPQHF,TGCGCCAGCAGCCTTTCACCGGGACAGCCTAATCAGCCCCAGCATTTT
TRBV7-2,NA,TRBJ2-1,13,NA,CASSSRLHNEQFF,TGTGCCAGCAGCTCCAGGTTACACAATGAGCAGTTCTTC
TRBV3-1/TRBV3-2,TRBD1,TRBJ1-3,14,NA,CASSDRALGNTIYF,TGTGCCAGCAGTGACAGGGCGTTAGGAAACACCATATATTTT
TRBV3-1/TRBV3-2,NA,TRBJ2-1,14,NA,CASSPGSSYNEQFF,TGTGCCAGCAGCCCCGGGAGCTCCTACAATGAGCAGTTCTTC
TRBV5-6,NA,TRBJ2-5,13,few,CASSLAGSTSQYF,TGTGCCAGCAGCTTGGCCGGTAGCACCTCCCAGTACTTC
TRBV11-2,NA,TRBJ2-7,13,NA,CASNNRGGYEQYF,TGTGCCAGCAACAACAGGGGGGGGTACGAGCAGTACTTC
TRBV7-2,TRBD2,TRBJ2-5,16,NA,CASSSGLAGGRKTQYF,TGTGCCAGCAGCTCCGGCCTAGCGGGGGGGCGAAAGACCCAGTACTTC
TRBV12-3/TRBV12-4,NA,TRBJ1-1,12,NA,CASRGESTEAFF,TGTGCCAGCCGGGGGGAAAGCACTGAAGCTTTCTTT
TRBV4-1,NA,TRBJ2-4,14,NA,CASSPGLRGNIQYF,TGCGCCAGCAGCCCGGGACTAAGGGGGAACATTCAGTACTTC
TRBV18,NA,TRBJ2-7,17,NA,CASSPLQQGLQGYEQYF,TGTGCCAGCTCACCCTTACAACAGGGTCTCCAGGGCTACGAGCAGTACTTC
TRBV7-2,NA,TRBJ2-2,15,NA,CASSSQSGNTGELFF,TGTGCCAGCAGCTCCCAGAGCGGAAACACCGGGGAGCTGTTTTTT
TRBV15,NA,TRBJ2-5,14,NA,CATSRDSRQETQYF,TGTGCCACCAGCAGGGACAGTAGACAAGAGACCCAGTACTTC
TRBV5-1,TRBD1,TRBJ2-3,16,NA,CASSQGVVSGTDTQYF,TGCGCCAGCAGCCAGGGGGTGGTGTCGGGCACAGATACGCAGTATTTT
TRBV11-3,NA,TRBJ1-5,18,NA,CASSLPGNVSYSNQPQHF,TGTGCCAGCAGCTTACCCGGGAACGTCTCATATAGCAATCAGCCCCAGCATTTT
TRBV19,TRBD1,TRBJ1-2,14,once,CASSIMDRTHGYTF,TGTGCCAGTAGTATAATGGACAGGACACATGGCTACACCTTC
TRBV5-8,TRBD1,TRBJ1-4,15,few,CASSTGQGVNEKLFF,TGTGCCAGCAGCACCGGACAGGGAGTAAATGAAAAACTGTTTTTT
TRBV3-1/TRBV3-2,NA,TRBJ1-5,18,NA,CASSQAAGTPYSNQPQHF,TGTGCCAGCAGCCAAGCCGCCGGGACACCCTATAGCAATCAGCCCCAGCATTTT
TRBV7-2,NA,TRBJ2-3,15,NA,CASSPDSLGTDTQYF,TGTGCCAGCAGCCCTGACTCCTTAGGCACAGATACGCAGTATTTT
TRBV6-5,NA,TRBJ1-2,15,NA,CASRRLDMGDYGYTF,TGTGCCAGCAGAAGACTGGACATGGGAGACTATGGCTACACCTTC
TRBV11-2,NA,TRBJ1-2,13,NA,CASSLDWGDGYTF,TGTGCCAGCAGCTTAGATTGGGGGGATGGCTACACCTTC
TRBV10-2,TRBD1,TRBJ1-1,16,NA,CASRGQVTTWNTEAFF,TGCGCCAGCAGAGGACAGGTAACAACGTGGAACACTGAAGCTTTCTTT
TRBV7-2,TRBD2,TRBJ2-1,16,NA,CASSLESGGAYNEQFF,TGTGCCAGCAGCTTAGAGAGCGGGGGGGCTTACAATGAGCAGTTCTTC
TRBV5-6,TRBD1,TRBJ1-2,13,NA,CASSKDRAYGYTF,TGTGCCAGCAGCAAAGACAGGGCCTATGGCTACACCTTC
TRBV27,TRBD2,TRBJ2-5,14,NA,CASSRRLAGETQYF,TGTGCCAGCAGTCGCCGACTAGCGGGGGAGACCCAGTACTTC
TRBV24-1,TRBD1,TRBJ2-7,15,NA,CATSDHTGGPYEQYF,TGTGCCACCAGTGATCATACAGGGGGACCCTACGAGCAGTACTTC
TRBV29-1,NA,TRBJ1-1,13,NA,CSARGSAYTEAFF,TGCAGCGCCAGAGGGTCAGCGTACACTGAAGCTTTCTTT
TRBV4-2,TRBD1,TRBJ1-4,16,once,CASSQDIGTENEKLFF,TGTGCCAGCAGCCAAGACATCGGGACAGAGAATGAAAAACTGTTTTTT
TRBV7-2,NA,TRBJ2-1,12,NA,CASSLGELEQFF,TGTGCCAGCAGCTTAGGGGAGCTTGAGCAGTTCTTC
TRBV5-6,TRBD1,TRBJ1-2,15,NA,CASSLGRQGNYGYTF,TGTGCCAGCAGCTTGGGGCGACAGGGGAATTATGGCTACACCTTC
TRBV5-4,NA,TRBJ2-7,18,NA,CASSLLTIRGTPSYEQYF,TGTGCCAGCAGCTTGCTTACTATCCGGGGGACACCCTCCTACGAGCAGTACTTC
TRBV9,NA,TRBJ2-2,12,NA,CASSVGGGELFF,TGTGCCAGCAGCGTAGGCGGCGGGGAGCTGTTTTTT
TRBV5-8,TRBD1,TRBJ2-7,14,NA,CASSLRTGGHEQYF,TGTGCCAGCAGCTTGAGGACAGGGGGTCACGAGCAGTACTTC
TRBV28,TRBD2,TRBJ2-7,16,NA,CASSSLAGGSSYEQYF,TGTGCCAGCAGTTCGCTAGCGGGGGGGAGCTCCTACGAGCAGTACTTC
TRBV18,NA,TRBJ2-5,15,NA,CASSPPYGSVWTQYF,TGTGCCAGCTCACCACCGTATGGATCCGTATGGACCCAGTACTTC
TRBV3-1/TRBV3-2,TRBD2,TRBJ2-3,18,NA,CASSQGVIAGARTDTQYF,TGTGCCAGCAGCCAAGGGGTAATAGCGGGGGCTCGGACAGATACGCAGTATTTT